The 18 T cell receptor beta chains listed next were all sequenced from one sample in a study of beta chain features in type 1 diabetes. The whole isolated RNA underwent reverse transcription, so sequencing captured expressed TCRB transcripts. The repertoire was sequenced with immunoSEQ multiplex PCR; TCRdb's copy has only in-frame clones and lacks some. The table shows about 370,000 clones, with around 16% occurring only once. Source material: naive CD4+ T cells from blood. These receptors were obtained from a woman aged 18-29 years in good health.

V is TRBV7-9 and J is TRBJ2-3; 7 bases are shared with TRBD2. Germline CDR1 is SEHNR and CDR2 is FQNEAQ (reference sequence). This CDR3 has 14 residues. V was pared by 8 bases and J by 4 bases, with 9 bases of the junction left unmatched. This CDR3 reads CASGNAGVADTQYF. CDR3 DNA sequence: TGTGCCAGCGGAAACGCGGGAGTAGCAGATACGCAGTATTTT.

The chain combines TRBV7-9 with TRBJ1-5; maybe TRBD1 (5 bases). The CDR3 covers 15 residues. Per germline, CDR1 SEHNR and CDR2 FQNEAQ (reference sequence). V shed 8 bases and J shed 6 bases, with 20 bases lying between them. This CDR3 reads CASGEGAGLVQPQHF. The CDR3 region has the DNA TGTGCCAGCGGGGAAGGGGCTGGGTTGGTTCAGCCCCAGCATTTT.

The chain couples TRBV30 to TRBJ1-3; 7 bases line up with TRBD1. This CDR3 is built from 13 residues. Per the germline V gene, CDR1 is GTSNPN and CDR2 is SVGIG (reference sequence). V was pared by 1 base and J by 8 bases, with 5 bases of the junction left unmatched. The CDR3 nucleotides read TGTGCCTGGAGTGGACAGGGCGGTCACACCATATATTTT. It yields the protein CAWSGQGGHTIYF.

The chain is built from TRBV6-4 and TRBJ1-2; a weak D match, TRBD1 (6 bases). The CDR3 has 14 amino acids. Per germline, CDR1 MRHNA and CDR2 SNTAGT. V was trimmed by 0 bases and J by 5 bases, leaving 10 bases between them. The CDR3 loop reads CASSDSGRGYGYTF. The CDR3 DNA sequence: TGTGCCAGCAGTGACTCCGGCAGGGGATATGGCTACACCTTC.

This clone came up a few times. For the CDR3, the DNA is TGTGCCAGCAGCTTCGCACACCTAGCCAAAAACATTCAGTACTTC. It encodes CASSFAHLAKNIQYF. J is TRBJ2-4 and V is TRBV11-2; no clear D. The CDR3 has 15 amino acids. Germline CDR1 reads SGHAT; CDR2 reads FQNNGV. V gave up 3 bases and J gave up 0 bases, with 9 bases separating them.

The rearrangement joins TRBV5-4 to TRBJ2-1, with 9 nucleotides matching TRBD1. Trimming removed 4 bases from V and 6 bases from J; junction bases left unmatched: 8. Germline V gene data show CDR1 as SGHNT and CDR2 as YYREEE (reference sequence). CDR3 length equals 15 residues. The CDR3 spells CASSRGTGTLNEQFF. The CDR3 DNA is TGTGCCAGCAGCCGAGGGACAGGGACCCTCAATGAGCAGTTCTTC.

This chain joins TRBV7-2 and TRBJ2-7, with 7 bases fitting TRBD2. J was trimmed by 6 bases and V by 1 base; bases with no gene match: 6. This CDR3 is built from 14 residues. Germline V gene data show CDR1 as SGHTA and CDR2 as FQGNSA. The CDR3 nucleotides read TGTGCCAGCAGCTTAGGCGGGAGCTCAATCGAGCAGTACTTC. This sequence encodes CASSLGGSSIEQYF. The complete variable domain, with remaining parts taken from reference TRBV7-2 and TRBJ2-7, reads GAGVSQSPSNKVTEKGKDVELRCDPISGHTALYWYRQSLGQGLEFLIYFQGNSAPDKSGLPSDRFSAERTGGSVSTLTIQRTQQEDSAVYLCASSLGGSSIEQYFGPGTRLTVT.

This clone was seen more than once but under ten times. The chain couples TRBV28 to TRBJ1-2, with D maybe TRBD1 (5 bases). The CDR3 consists of 11 residues. Between the trimmed V and J ends, which lost 10 bases and 5 bases, there was a span of 11 bases. From germline, CDR1 is MDHEN and CDR2 SYDVKM. CDR3 nucleotide sequence: TGTGCCACCACGGGGGGGTATGGCTACACCTTC. It codes for CATTGGYGYTF.

The V call is TRBV4-1, the J call TRBJ2-5; 9 nucleotides align to TRBD2. The CDR3 length is 18 residues. Germline loops: CDR1 MGHRA, CDR2 YSYEKL. V dropped 3 bases and J dropped 5; count of bases not matched to a gene: 16. The DNA of the CDR3 is TGCGCCAGCAGCCATCTTCGTCAGCGGGAGGTGAGTCAGGAGACCCAGTACTTC. Protein: CASSHLRQREVSQETQYF.

The chain carries TRBV27 and TRBJ2-2; maybe TRBD2 (6 bases). The CDR3 is 14 amino acids. V was cut by 2 bases and J by 6 bases, with 10 bases left in between. CDR1 is MNHEY, CDR2 SMNVEV, per germline (reference sequence). The CDR3 sequence: CASSLRELAGELFF. The DNA for the CDR3 is TGTGCCAGCAGTTTACGGGAGTTGGCCGGGGAGCTGTTTTTT.

The rearrangement uses TRBV20-1 and TRBJ1-4; no definite D call. CDR1 is DFQATT, CDR2 SNEGSKA, per germline (reference sequence). V dropped 6 bases and J dropped 8 bases, with 10 bases sitting between them. This CDR3 region has 11 residues. DNA of the CDR3: TGCAGTGCCACTCCGAGGGAAAAACTGTTTTTT. Its translation: CSATPREKLFF.

The chain couples TRBV30 to TRBJ2-7; the match to TRBD1 covers 9 bases. This CDR3 region has 16 residues. Per the germline V gene, CDR1 is GTSNPN and CDR2 is SVGIG (reference sequence). The trim removed 0 bases at V and 2 bases at J, leaving 8 bases unmatched. For the CDR3, the DNA is TGTGCCTGGAGTGTTCGAGGGACAGGGAGACCCTACGAGCAGTACTTC. Protein product: CAWSVRGTGRPYEQYF.

The chain is built from TRBV7-9 and TRBJ2-4, with a possible D match to TRBD2 (6 bases). CDR1 and CDR2 from the germline V gene are SEHNR and FQNEAQ (reference sequence). V dropped 4 bases and J dropped 6 bases, with 13 bases sitting between them. This CDR3 is 14 amino acids long. This chain's CDR3 is CASSWGVLGNIQYF. DNA for the CDR3: TGTGCCAGCAGCTGGGGGGTCCTGGGAAACATTCAGTACTTC.

The gene calls are TRBV6-6 and TRBJ2-5; D is ambiguous. V dropped 6 bases and J dropped 7 bases, with 15 bases sitting between them. CDR3 length: 13 residues. CDR1 is MNHNY and CDR2 is SVGAGI in the germline V gene (reference sequence). As DNA, the CDR3 is TGTGCCAGCAGCCTAGGCGGCACGCCGACCCAGTACTTC. Residues: CASSLGGTPTQYF.

The rearrangement joins TRBV18 to TRBJ2-3, with D hard to call. There are 15 residues in the CDR3. Per the germline V gene, CDR1 is KGHSH and CDR2 is LQKENI. V dropped 3 bases and J dropped 0 bases, with 10 bases sitting between them. CDR3 in DNA: TGTGCCAGCTCACCCGACGGAGCTAGCACAGATACGCAGTATTTT. Translated, it gives CASSPDGASTDTQYF. Variable domain in full (rest from reference TRBV18 and TRBJ2-3): NAGVMQNPRHLVRRRGQEARLRCSPMKGHSHVYWYRQLPEEGLKFMVYLQKENIIDESGMPKERFSAEFPKEGPSILRIQQVVRGDSAAYFCASSPDGASTDTQYFGPGTRLTVL.

This clone was counted a few times. This chain connects TRBV25-1 to TRBJ1-2, with D possibly TRBD1 on 5 matching bases. V lost 2 bases and J 2 bases, leaving 9 bases between the germline ends. The length of the CDR3 is 14 residues. Germline values: CDR1 MGHDK, CDR2 SYGVNS. CDR3 DNA: TGTGCCAGCAGTGAAATAACAGGCAACTATGGCTACACCTTC. It translates to CASSEITGNYGYTF.

Only a few counts were recorded for this clone. The rearrangement links TRBV30 to TRBJ1-2; D gene uncertain. Germline CDR1 GTSNPN, CDR2 SVGIG (reference sequence). Trimming took 0 bases from V and 4 from J, leaving 15 bases between them. The CDR3 length is 15 residues. This CDR3 is CAWSVSSTIGYGYTF. As DNA, the CDR3 is TGTGCCTGGAGTGTTAGCAGTACGATAGGCTATGGCTACACCTTC.

The rearrangement links TRBV5-6 to TRBJ2-1, with 10 bases identical to TRBD2. The CDR3 totals 15 residues. CDR1 and CDR2 from the germline V gene are SGHDT and YYEEEE. V lost 5 bases, J lost 4 bases, and 6 bases stayed unmatched. This CDR3 is CASRERGGAYNEQFF. In DNA form, the CDR3 reads TGTGCCAGCAGGGAGCGGGGGGGGGCGTACAATGAGCAGTTCTTC.